This T cell receptor beta chain was captured by sequencing in a study of cytomegalovirus exposure and HLA in healthy donors. By sample fraction, this clone is medium-sized (0.01 to 0.1%). Its antigen remains unidentified. PCR used 60 Vbeta primers and 13 Jbeta primers. Measured with immunoSEQ multiplex PCR; TCRdb has only the in-frame clones, and not every one. This table has approximately 70,000 clones, 65% to 85% appearing once. Per the germline V gene, CDR1 is SGHNT and CDR2 is YYREEE (reference sequence). V was trimmed by 0 bases and J by 6 bases, leaving 12 bases between them. This CDR3 region has 14 residues. Study results and caveats: Across donors, most TCRs were seen rarely, yet some public ones were widespread.

The sample was PBMCs. The J gene is TRBJ1-1, the V gene TRBV5-4, with a tentative D call TRBD1 (5 bases). This receptor was taken from a woman aged 25 to 45 in good health and CMV-seronegative. The CDR3 coding sequence is TGTGCCAGCAGCTTGGATGGGGGGAGTGCTGAAGCTTTCTTT. It codes for CASSLDGGSAEAFF. Drawing the rest from reference TRBV5-4 and TRBJ1-1, the complete variable domain is ETGVTQSPTHLIKTRGQQVTLRCSSQSGHNTVSWYQQALGQGPQFIFQYYREEENGRGNFPPRFSGLQFPNYSSELNVNALELDDSALYLCASSLDGGSAEAFFGQGTRLTVV.